This is a list of T cell receptor beta chains from one sample in a study of blood T cell repertoires in COVID-19. The protocol was immunoSEQ multiplex PCR, while the TCRdb copy is restricted to in-frame clones and leaves out a portion. The sample lists 250,000 or so clones, around 90% occurring once. Source material: peripheral blood. The source of these receptors is a middle-aged woman who had recovered from COVID-19. The CDR3 runs from the conserved cysteine through the conserved F or W. The order of the fields is CDR3 DNA, CDR3 protein, clone size, D gene, CDR3 length, V gene, J gene. D genes are given only for firm matches. Some rows mark clone size as missing; the rest say once, few, many or name a class of expanded clone.

cdr3_nt: TGTGCCAGCAGTTGGGAGCGCCAATACAATGAGCAGTTCTTC
cdr3_aa: CASSWERQYNEQFF
clone_size: NA
d_call: NA
cdr3_length: 14
v_call: TRBV28
j_call: TRBJ2-1

cdr3_nt: TGTGCCAGCAGCTTCGGCAGCGATGAAAAACTGTTTTTT
cdr3_aa: CASSFGSDEKLFF
clone_size: NA
d_call: NA
cdr3_length: 13
v_call: TRBV7-2
j_call: TRBJ1-4

cdr3_nt: TGTGCCAGCAGTTACGGCCAGATTACTGAAGCTTTCTTT
cdr3_aa: CASSYGQITEAFF
clone_size: NA
d_call: NA
cdr3_length: 13
v_call: TRBV6-5
j_call: TRBJ1-1

cdr3_nt: TGTGCCAGCAGCCCCCCCGGGGTCGAAAGCACAGATACGCAGTATTTT
cdr3_aa: CASSPPGVESTDTQYF
clone_size: NA
d_call: NA
cdr3_length: 16
v_call: TRBV7-3
j_call: TRBJ2-3

cdr3_nt: TGCGCCAGCAGCCAAGACACGGTGGGCGGGACGCAGTATTTT
cdr3_aa: CASSQDTVGGTQYF
clone_size: NA
d_call: NA
cdr3_length: 14
v_call: TRBV4-3
j_call: TRBJ2-3

cdr3_nt: TGTGCCTGGAGTGCCCTAGCGGGCTATTACGAGCAGTACTTC
cdr3_aa: CAWSALAGYYEQYF
clone_size: NA
d_call: TRBD2
cdr3_length: 14
v_call: TRBV30
j_call: TRBJ2-7

cdr3_nt: TGTGCCAGCAGCGTGGAGGGGGGGAACACCATATATTTT
cdr3_aa: CASSVEGGNTIYF
clone_size: many
d_call: NA
cdr3_length: 13
v_call: TRBV9
j_call: TRBJ1-3

cdr3_nt: TGTGCCAGCAGGGTCGGGAACACTGAAGCTTTCTTT
cdr3_aa: CASRVGNTEAFF
clone_size: NA
d_call: NA
cdr3_length: 12
v_call: TRBV12-3/TRBV12-4
j_call: TRBJ1-1

cdr3_nt: TGTGCCAGCTCACCAAGCACAGGGGGCAATGAAAAACTGTTTTTT
cdr3_aa: CASSPSTGGNEKLFF
clone_size: NA
d_call: TRBD1
cdr3_length: 15
v_call: TRBV18
j_call: TRBJ1-4

cdr3_nt: TGTGCCTGGAGGACGACAGGGGGTGAAAAACTGTTTTTT
cdr3_aa: CAWRTTGGEKLFF
clone_size: NA
d_call: TRBD1
cdr3_length: 13
v_call: TRBV30
j_call: TRBJ1-4

cdr3_nt: TGTGCCAGCAGCCCCCCGGGGTACATCTATGGCTACACCTTC
cdr3_aa: CASSPPGYIYGYTF
clone_size: NA
d_call: NA
cdr3_length: 14
v_call: TRBV6-5
j_call: TRBJ1-2

cdr3_nt: TGTGCCAGCAGCACCCGCAGCTCCTACGAGCAGTACTTC
cdr3_aa: CASSTRSSYEQYF
clone_size: few
d_call: NA
cdr3_length: 13
v_call: TRBV7-2
j_call: TRBJ2-7

cdr3_nt: TGTGCCAGCAGTTTGGAGGGGGCGCAAGGTGGCTACACCTTC
cdr3_aa: CASSLEGAQGGYTF
clone_size: few
d_call: TRBD1
cdr3_length: 14
v_call: TRBV25-1
j_call: TRBJ1-2

cdr3_nt: TGTGCCAGCAGTTTAGGTCACACAGATACGCAGTATTTT
cdr3_aa: CASSLGHTDTQYF
clone_size: NA
d_call: NA
cdr3_length: 13
v_call: TRBV12-3/TRBV12-4
j_call: TRBJ2-3

cdr3_nt: TGTGCCAGCAGTTACGGGGCCGGGGGGGAGACCCAGTACTTC
cdr3_aa: CASSYGAGGETQYF
clone_size: NA
d_call: TRBD2
cdr3_length: 14
v_call: TRBV6-5
j_call: TRBJ2-5

cdr3_nt: TGTGCCAGCAGTTTATCCCGGACTAGCGGGAGGTCAGATACGCAGTATTTT
cdr3_aa: CASSLSRTSGRSDTQYF
clone_size: few
d_call: TRBD2
cdr3_length: 17
v_call: TRBV27
j_call: TRBJ2-3

cdr3_nt: TGTGCCACCAGTGGGTCGGGAAGGGTCAATCAGCCCCAGCATTTT
cdr3_aa: CATSGSGRVNQPQHF
clone_size: few
d_call: NA
cdr3_length: 15
v_call: TRBV24-1
j_call: TRBJ1-5

cdr3_nt: TGCGCCAGCAGCCCCGGGACTAGCGGGGCGCTCACCGGGGAGCTGTTTTTT
cdr3_aa: CASSPGTSGALTGELFF
clone_size: NA
d_call: TRBD2
cdr3_length: 17
v_call: TRBV5-1
j_call: TRBJ2-2

cdr3_nt: TGTGCCAGCAGTTTATGGATGGGGACAGGATACAATCAGCCCCAGCATTTT
cdr3_aa: CASSLWMGTGYNQPQHF
clone_size: NA
d_call: TRBD1
cdr3_length: 17
v_call: TRBV28
j_call: TRBJ1-5

cdr3_nt: TGTGCCAGAAGCCGCCAAGGGACAGGGGGAAACACCATATATTTT
cdr3_aa: CARSRQGTGGNTIYF
clone_size: NA
d_call: TRBD1
cdr3_length: 15
v_call: TRBV5-3
j_call: TRBJ1-3

cdr3_nt: TGTGCCAGCAGCGTGGCCGGGGGCAATCAGCCCCAGCATTTT
cdr3_aa: CASSVAGGNQPQHF
clone_size: NA
d_call: NA
cdr3_length: 14
v_call: TRBV5-4
j_call: TRBJ1-5

cdr3_nt: TGTGCCAGCAGCTCCCAATTCATGAACACTGAAGCTTTCTTT
cdr3_aa: CASSSQFMNTEAFF
clone_size: NA
d_call: NA
cdr3_length: 14
v_call: TRBV7-8
j_call: TRBJ1-1

cdr3_nt: TGTGCCACTGCGCCGACAGGGCGGACAGATACGCAGTATTTT
cdr3_aa: CATAPTGRTDTQYF
clone_size: few
d_call: TRBD1
cdr3_length: 14
v_call: TRBV19
j_call: TRBJ2-3

cdr3_nt: TGTGCCAGCAGCCCCCGTGGTGGACTAGCTGTGGGTGAGCAGTTCTTC
cdr3_aa: CASSPRGGLAVGEQFF
clone_size: NA
d_call: TRBD2
cdr3_length: 16
v_call: TRBV7-6
j_call: TRBJ2-1

cdr3_nt: TGTGCCACCAGTGACCCGGGGTGGGCTACCCCTACCCGGGGGAGGCAGTATTTT
cdr3_aa: CATSDPGWATPTRGRQYF
clone_size: NA
d_call: NA
cdr3_length: 18
v_call: TRBV24-1
j_call: TRBJ2-3

cdr3_nt: TGTGCCAGCGGCAGAGGGACAAATCTTCGGAACACCATATATTTT
cdr3_aa: CASGRGTNLRNTIYF
clone_size: NA
d_call: NA
cdr3_length: 15
v_call: TRBV11-3
j_call: TRBJ1-3

cdr3_nt: TGTGCCAGCAGCGTAGTGGGCGGGAGTTACAATGAGCAGTTCTTC
cdr3_aa: CASSVVGGSYNEQFF
clone_size: NA
d_call: TRBD2
cdr3_length: 15
v_call: TRBV9
j_call: TRBJ2-1

cdr3_nt: TGTGCCAGCAGCTTAGCGTGGGGCAGGGGGGCTGTGGCCCAGCATTTT
cdr3_aa: CASSLAWGRGAVAQHF
clone_size: once
d_call: TRBD1
cdr3_length: 16
v_call: TRBV7-9
j_call: TRBJ1-5

cdr3_nt: TGTGCCAGTAGCCCAACAGGGGAACGGAGGAACACTGAAGCTTTCTTT
cdr3_aa: CASSPTGERRNTEAFF
clone_size: NA
d_call: TRBD1
cdr3_length: 16
v_call: TRBV19
j_call: TRBJ1-1

cdr3_nt: TGTGCCAGCAGCTTAGCGGGGACAGCCTACGAGCAGTACTTC
cdr3_aa: CASSLAGTAYEQYF
clone_size: NA
d_call: TRBD1
cdr3_length: 14
v_call: TRBV7-9
j_call: TRBJ2-7

cdr3_nt: TGTGCCAGCAGCCGCCGGGAGGGTGAGCAGTTCTTC
cdr3_aa: CASSRREGEQFF
clone_size: NA
d_call: TRBD2
cdr3_length: 12
v_call: TRBV7-8
j_call: TRBJ2-1

cdr3_nt: TGTGCCATCAGGGTAGCTGGGGAGCAGTACTTC
cdr3_aa: CAIRVAGEQYF
clone_size: NA
d_call: NA
cdr3_length: 11
v_call: TRBV10-3
j_call: TRBJ2-7

cdr3_nt: TGTGCCAGTAGTATAGTCCAGGGGTACGAGCAGTACTTC
cdr3_aa: CASSIVQGYEQYF
clone_size: NA
d_call: NA
cdr3_length: 13
v_call: TRBV19
j_call: TRBJ2-7

cdr3_nt: TGCGCCAGCAGCCGTCAAATCGGACAGGGTGGTGCTGGAAACACCATATATTTT
cdr3_aa: CASSRQIGQGGAGNTIYF
clone_size: NA
d_call: TRBD1
cdr3_length: 18
v_call: TRBV4-3
j_call: TRBJ1-3

cdr3_nt: TGCGCCAGCAGCTTGGTGTCAGGTGCACAAGAGACCCAGTACTTC
cdr3_aa: CASSLVSGAQETQYF
clone_size: NA
d_call: NA
cdr3_length: 15
v_call: TRBV5-1
j_call: TRBJ2-5

cdr3_nt: TGTGCCAGCTCACCACCCACTAGCACAGATACGCAGTATTTT
cdr3_aa: CASSPPTSTDTQYF
clone_size: once
d_call: NA
cdr3_length: 14
v_call: TRBV18
j_call: TRBJ2-3

cdr3_nt: TGTGCCAGTAGAATGGGGGGGACAAGTTGGGGAAAACTGTTTTTT
cdr3_aa: CASRMGGTSWGKLFF
clone_size: NA
d_call: NA
cdr3_length: 15
v_call: TRBV19
j_call: TRBJ1-4

cdr3_nt: TGTGCCAGCAGTCCCCAGGGGCGTTTTGGCTACACCTTC
cdr3_aa: CASSPQGRFGYTF
clone_size: NA
d_call: NA
cdr3_length: 13
v_call: TRBV27
j_call: TRBJ1-2

cdr3_nt: TGTGCCAGCGGACGAACAGGGGGCCGGGGCACCGGGGAGCTGTTTTTT
cdr3_aa: CASGRTGGRGTGELFF
clone_size: NA
d_call: TRBD1
cdr3_length: 16
v_call: TRBV28
j_call: TRBJ2-2

cdr3_nt: TGTGCCAGCAGCCCCGGGGGGGAGACCCAGTACTTC
cdr3_aa: CASSPGGETQYF
clone_size: NA
d_call: TRBD2
cdr3_length: 12
v_call: TRBV9
j_call: TRBJ2-5

cdr3_nt: TGCGCCAGCAGCTTGGGACAGGCCACCTCTGGAAACACCATATATTTT
cdr3_aa: CASSLGQATSGNTIYF
clone_size: NA
d_call: NA
cdr3_length: 16
v_call: TRBV5-1
j_call: TRBJ1-3

cdr3_nt: TGTGCCAGCAGTTACAGAGACTTAGCGGGACGCTCCTACAATGAGCAGTTCTTC
cdr3_aa: CASSYRDLAGRSYNEQFF
clone_size: NA
d_call: TRBD2
cdr3_length: 18
v_call: TRBV6-2/TRBV6-3
j_call: TRBJ2-1

cdr3_nt: TGTGCCAGCAGCTTATACCCCAGGTTGAACACTGAAGCTTTCTTT
cdr3_aa: CASSLYPRLNTEAFF
clone_size: NA
d_call: NA
cdr3_length: 15
v_call: TRBV7-2
j_call: TRBJ1-1

cdr3_nt: TGTGCCAGCAGCGTAGGGGTACCACAGAGCCTGAACACTGAAGCTTTCTTT
cdr3_aa: CASSVGVPQSLNTEAFF
clone_size: NA
d_call: NA
cdr3_length: 17
v_call: TRBV9
j_call: TRBJ1-1

cdr3_nt: TGTGCCAGCAGCCCTCGACAGGGGGGGATCAATGAGCAGTTCTTC
cdr3_aa: CASSPRQGGINEQFF
clone_size: NA
d_call: TRBD1
cdr3_length: 15
v_call: TRBV9
j_call: TRBJ2-1

cdr3_nt: TGTGCTAGTGGTTTTGGGACTAGCGGGAGTTGGGCCACAGATACGCAGTATTTT
cdr3_aa: CASGFGTSGSWATDTQYF
clone_size: NA
d_call: TRBD2
cdr3_length: 18
v_call: TRBV12-5
j_call: TRBJ2-3

cdr3_nt: TGCGCCAGCGCTGAGGGCTCGGAGAACATTCAGTACTTC
cdr3_aa: CASAEGSENIQYF
clone_size: NA
d_call: NA
cdr3_length: 13
v_call: TRBV5-1
j_call: TRBJ2-4

cdr3_nt: TGTGCCAGCAGCGTAGGCGGTGGCGGGAACACCGGGGAGCTGTTTTTT
cdr3_aa: CASSVGGGGNTGELFF
clone_size: once
d_call: NA
cdr3_length: 16
v_call: TRBV9
j_call: TRBJ2-2